A selection of T cell receptor beta chains follows, all from one sample in a study of T cell responses to AZD1222 COVID-19 vaccine. Assay: immunoSEQ multiplex PCR; the TCRdb copy retains only in-frame clones and omits some. The sample carries 150,000 to 200,000 clones, under 95% recorded once. The material was peripheral blood, obtained 28 days after the second AZD1222 dose. The receptor set was obtained from an adult who received the AZD1222 COVID-19 vaccine. The CDR3 runs from the conserved cysteine through the conserved F or W. D genes are given only for firm matches. Part of the rows lack a size; the others show once, few, many or a class for expanded clones.

D	V	J	size	CDR3	DNA
NA	TRBV5-1	TRBJ1-2	NA	CASSSNAGQNYGYTF	TGCGCCAGCAGCTCGAACGCAGGACAGAACTATGGCTACACCTTC
TRBD1	TRBV7-9	TRBJ1-4	NA	CASSPSTGGPGKLFF	TGTGCCAGCAGCCCCTCGACAGGGGGGCCGGGAAAACTGTTTTTT
NA	TRBV15	TRBJ1-2	NA	CATSREQGNLYGYTF	TGTGCCACCAGCAGGGAACAGGGCAACCTCTATGGCTACACCTTC
TRBD1	TRBV19	TRBJ1-4	NA	CASSTLGQANEKLFF	TGTGCCAGTAGTACTCTTGGACAGGCTAATGAAAAACTGTTTTTT
NA	TRBV5-1	TRBJ2-2	NA	CASYPGPSYTNTGELFF	TGCGCCAGCTACCCGGGGCCATCCTACACGAACACCGGGGAGCTGTTTTTT
NA	TRBV3-1/TRBV3-2	TRBJ1-2	NA	CASSQDGGLGYTF	TGTGCCAGCAGCCAAGATGGCGGATTAGGCTACACCTTC
NA	TRBV10-1	TRBJ2-3	once	CASSLSVADTQYF	TGCGCCAGCAGCCTCTCAGTTGCAGATACGCAGTATTTT
NA	TRBV5-1	TRBJ2-3	NA	CASSPGSADTQYF	TGCGCCAGCAGCCCCGGGAGTGCAGATACGCAGTATTTT
NA	TRBV6-5	TRBJ1-1	NA	CASSYSRRGYAFF	TGTGCCAGCAGTTACTCGAGGCGCGGGTACGCTTTCTTT
TRBD2	TRBV18	TRBJ2-5	NA	CASSPPITSGRAGGETQYF	TGTGCCAGCTCACCACCGATAACTAGCGGGAGGGCCGGGGGAGAGACCCAGTACTTC
TRBD2	TRBV15	TRBJ2-1	NA	CATSRTNSGLAGSSYNEQFF	TGTGCCACCAGCAGAACTAATTCCGGGCTAGCGGGTAGCTCCTACAATGAGCAGTTCTTC
NA	TRBV25-1	TRBJ2-7	NA	CASVDVEGYEQYF	TGTGCCAGCGTGGACGTGGAGGGGTACGAGCAGTACTTC
TRBD1	TRBV6-5	TRBJ2-2	NA	CASNRGFGGELFF	TGTGCCAGCAACAGGGGGTTCGGCGGGGAGCTGTTTTTT
NA	TRBV2	TRBJ1-3	once	CASSEDEYSGNTIYF	TGTGCCAGCAGTGAAGATGAGTACTCTGGAAACACCATATATTTT
NA	TRBV2	TRBJ1-5	many	CASSEGGNSNQPQHF	TGTGCCAGCAGTGAAGGAGGGAATAGCAATCAGCCCCAGCATTTT
NA	TRBV2	TRBJ2-1	NA	CASSAEREQFF	TGTGCCAGCAGTGCGGAGCGGGAGCAGTTCTTC